The 21 T cell receptor beta chains listed next were all sequenced from one sample in a study of blood T cell repertoires in COVID-19 (dated by TCRdb to the early 2020s). The library was produced with the immunoSEQ multiplex PCR assay. TCRdb limited this immuneACCESS table to in-frame rearrangements with V and J called. A share of clones is missing; checked studies link under half to unresolved V genes, and the rest is unexplained. The table for this sample lists about 33,000 clones; approximately 89% of them were counted only once. Of the sample, 7.3% falls within the top ten clones. Sequencing used peripheral blood. All receptors derive from a human donor in a cohort sampled during active COVID-19.

V is TRBV7-2 and J is TRBJ2-5; D remains ambiguous. V lost 1 base and J 2 bases, leaving 8 bases between the germline ends. CDR1 and CDR2 from the germline V gene are SGHTA and FQGNSA. The CDR3 loop spans 14 amino acids. In DNA form, the CDR3 reads TGTGCCAGCAGCTTAGGGTCGGTTCAAGAGACCCAGTACTTC. It translates to CASSLGSVQETQYF.

The chain couples TRBV29-1 to TRBJ1-4, with 8 bases that match TRBD1. The CDR3 covers 14 residues. With V trimmed by 5 bases and J by 4 bases, 6 bases remained unmatched. Germline V gene data show CDR1 as SQVTM and CDR2 as ANQGSEA. The CDR3 reads CSVQRQGRNEKLFF. DNA for the CDR3: TGCAGCGTTCAACGACAGGGGCGTAATGAAAAACTGTTTTTT.

The count of this clone is one. The genes are TRBV5-4 and TRBJ2-1; unclear D gene. Germline CDR1 SGHNT, CDR2 YYREEE (reference sequence). Between the trimmed V and J ends, which lost 1 base and 5 bases, there was a span of 7 bases. There are 13 residues in the CDR3. The CDR3 coding sequence is TGTGCCAGCAGCTTGATCAGTAACAATGAGCAGTTCTTC. Amino acids: CASSLISNNEQFF.

The J gene is TRBJ2-2, the V gene TRBV3-1 (or the pseudogene TRBV3-2); 10 bases map to TRBD2. Germline CDR1 is LGHDT and CDR2 is YNNKEL (reference sequence). The CDR3 extends over 17 amino acids. J gave up 7 bases and V 3 bases, and 11 bases lay outside the gene matches. The CDR3 spells CASSHFSSGRGGGELFF. Here the CDR3 DNA reads TGTGCCAGCAGCCATTTTTCTAGCGGGAGAGGTGGCGGGGAGCTGTTTTTT.

The genes are TRBV5-4 and TRBJ1-2; 7 nucleotides line up with TRBD1. The CDR3 consists of 14 residues. Germline values: CDR1 SGHNT, CDR2 YYREEE (reference sequence). V gave up 0 bases and J gave up 3 bases; unmatched junction bases: 2. The chain's CDR3 is CASSLVGTDYGYTF. The DNA for the CDR3 is TGTGCCAGCAGCTTGGTCGGGACAGACTATGGCTACACCTTC.

The J gene is TRBJ2-7, the V gene TRBV6-5; 11 nucleotides match TRBD2. This CDR3 is built from 15 residues. CDR1 and CDR2 (germline): MNHEY, SVGAGI. J lost 4 bases, V lost 6 bases, and 8 bases had no gene match. Here the CDR3 DNA reads TGTGCCAGCAGACCCGGGGGACTAGCGGAATACGAGCAGTACTTC. Its protein is CASRPGGLAEYEQYF.

V and J are TRBV7-9 and TRBJ1-4; 8 bases agree with TRBD1. Germline CDR1 SEHNR, CDR2 FQNEAQ (reference sequence). The length of the CDR3 is 16 residues. The ends lost 5 bases at V and 3 bases at J; junction bases unmatched: 8. In DNA form, the CDR3 reads TGTGCCAGCAGCCCCGCAGGGGGCAAAGCTAATGAAAAACTGTTTTTT. This sequence encodes CASSPAGGKANEKLFF.

The chain links TRBV6-5 to TRBJ1-2; possible D gene TRBD1, 6 bases. CDR1 MNHEY and CDR2 SVGAGI come from the germline V gene. Trimming took 8 bases from V and 6 from J, leaving 22 bases between them. The CDR3 runs 15 residues. DNA of the CDR3: TGTGCCAGCTCCCAGCCGGGGGGCGCATTGAATGGCTACACCTTC. It codes for CASSQPGGALNGYTF.

The chain combines TRBV2 with TRBJ2-1; perhaps TRBD2 as D (7 bases). CDR3 length: 17 amino acids. The germline V gene encodes CDR1 SNHLY and CDR2 FYNNEI. Trimming removed 4 bases from V and 6 bases from J, with 22 bases in between. The CDR3: CASSVLGGPGAFNEQFF. In DNA, the CDR3 is TGTGCCAGCAGTGTTTTGGGAGGGCCGGGGGCCTTCAATGAGCAGTTCTTC.

The chain uses TRBV6-5 and TRBJ2-3; tentative D call: TRBD2 (5 bases). Germline V gene lookup returns CDR1 MNHEY and CDR2 SVGAGI. CDR3 length: 14 residues. The V and J ends lost 0 bases and 6 bases respectively, with 10 bases between them. CDR3 nucleotides: TGTGCCAGCAGTTACTCGATGGCGGGCGATACGCAGTATTTT. Protein: CASSYSMAGDTQYF.

This sequence joins TRBV11-2 and TRBJ2-2; 11 nucleotides match TRBD2. This CDR3 has 19 residues. CDR1 is SGHAT and CDR2 is FQNNGV in the germline V gene. The V gene end was trimmed by 5 bases and the J gene end by 1 base; junction bases not matched to a gene: 12. The CDR3 DNA follows: TGTGCCAGCAGCCTTTATCCCCTAGCGGGGGGCCAGAACACCGGGGAGCTGTTTTTT. The encoded protein is CASSLYPLAGGQNTGELFF.

This chain links TRBV19 with TRBJ1-4; the match to TRBD1 covers 7 bases. V shed 4 bases and J 2 bases; nucleotides not matched to a gene: 4. The CDR3 sequence is 15 residues long. Germline V gene sequence: CDR1 LNHDA, CDR2 SQIVND (reference sequence). DNA for the CDR3: TGTGCCAGTAGTAACAGGGGTTATACTAATGAAAAACTGTTTTTT. Encoded protein: CASSNRGYTNEKLFF.

The rearrangement uses TRBV2 and TRBJ2-1; 7 positions match TRBD1. There are 14 residues in the CDR3. CDR1 and CDR2 (germline): SNHLY, FYNNEI. V lost 6 bases and J lost 3; bases outside the gene matches: 5. The DNA of the CDR3 is TGTGCCAGCAGCTCCGGGACAGTCTACAATGAGCAGTTCTTC. Protein sequence: CASSSGTVYNEQFF.

This chain connects TRBV29-1 to TRBJ1-2, with 10 bases aligning to TRBD1. The CDR3 runs 14 residues. Per the germline V gene, CDR1 is SQVTM and CDR2 is ANQGSEA. V lost 7 bases to trimming and J lost 2 bases; unmatched junction nucleotides: 7. The CDR3 DNA reads TGCAGCGCGTTGACAGGGGGCCTCAACTATGGCTACACCTTC. This codes for CSALTGGLNYGYTF.

The chain carries TRBV19 and TRBJ1-5; D is uncertain. The CDR3 totals 15 residues. V lost 5 bases to trimming and J lost 2 bases, with 13 bases between them. Germline lookup yields CDR1 LNHDA and CDR2 SQIVND (reference sequence). CDR3 bases: TGTGCCAGTAGTTGGGCAAAGACGGGCAATCAGCCCCAGCATTTT. It translates to CASSWAKTGNQPQHF.

This clone has a handful of counts. The rearrangement joins TRBV29-1 to TRBJ2-7; D may be TRBD1 (6 bases). This CDR3 has 16 amino acids. Germline CDR1 and CDR2: SQVTM and ANQGSEA. V lost 1 base to trimming and J lost 0 bases, with 16 bases between them. CDR3 nucleotides: TGCAGCGTTGAAGGGGGAACAACAGGGAGCTCCTACGAGCAGTACTTC. Protein: CSVEGGTTGSSYEQYF.

This clone appeared once. The chain has TRBV6-5 and TRBJ1-4; the D is unclear. The CDR3 is made up of 13 amino acids. Trimming removed 6 bases from V and 0 bases from J, with 5 bases in between. From germline, CDR1 is MNHEY and CDR2 SVGAGI. CDR3 loop: CASRHPTNEKLFF. CDR3 bases: TGTGCCAGCAGACACCCAACTAATGAAAAACTGTTTTTT.

This clone turned up a few times. The chain has TRBV6-6 and TRBJ1-5; 10 bases align to TRBD1. Germline CDR1 is MNHNY and CDR2 is SVGAGI (reference sequence). This CDR3 spans 15 amino acids. V lost 6 bases, J lost 10 bases, and 12 bases stayed unmatched. The CDR3 nucleotides read TGTGCCAGCAGCCCTTCGGACAGGGGGTATGAACCCCAGCATTTT. Protein: CASSPSDRGYEPQHF.

The rearrangement links TRBV11-2 to TRBJ2-3, with a tentative D call TRBD1 (6 bases). The CDR3 length is 15 residues. CDR1 and CDR2 from the germline V gene are SGHAT and FQNNGV. Trimming took off 5 bases at V and 6 bases at J, with 18 bases between the two ends. The CDR3 nucleotides are TGTGCCAGCAGCCCCCGGGACACCCCTTGGGATACGCAGTATTTT. Translating gives CASSPRDTPWDTQYF.

The chain couples TRBV7-9 to TRBJ1-1; D uncertain. Germline V CDR1 and CDR2: SEHNR, FQNEAQ (reference sequence). This CDR3 comprises 14 residues. Trimming took 4 bases from V and 4 from J, leaving 13 bases between them. This chain's CDR3 is CASSSGYGSTEAFF. The DNA of the CDR3 is TGTGCCAGCAGCTCTGGGTACGGGAGCACTGAAGCTTTCTTT. The complete variable domain, with remaining parts taken from reference TRBV7-9 and TRBJ1-1, reads DTGVSQNPRHKITKRGQNVTFRCDPISEHNRLYWYRQTLGQGPEFLTYFQNEAQLEKSRLLSDRFSAERPKGSFSTLEIQRTEQGDSAMYLCASSSGYGSTEAFFGQGTRLTVV.

The CDR3 loop is CSASLRTPGIYEQYF. CDR3 sequence (DNA): TGCAGTGCTAGTCTGAGGACACCGGGCATATACGAGCAGTACTTC. The chain has TRBV20-1 and TRBJ2-7; maybe TRBD1 (5 bases). Germline-derived CDR1 and CDR2 are DFQATT and SNEGSKA (reference sequence). V lost 3 bases and J lost 4, with 19 bases in between. The CDR3 has 15 residues.